The sample holds a few counts of the clone carrying this T cell receptor beta chain. Its antigen is not known. V lost 2 bases to trimming and J lost 4 bases; unmatched junction nucleotides: 9. This CDR3 comprises 16 residues. Germline V gene lookup returns CDR1 DFQATT and CDR2 SNEGSKA (reference sequence). A single record per CDR3 protein comes from TCRdb applying MiXCR to the PCR reads. The table lists approximately 550,000 distinct CDR3 sequences, about 21% of them singletons. This specimen comes from a study of molecular identifiers for immune sequencing clone quantification. Points from the study as a whole: A shared barcode on identical TCR molecules could lead to underestimated sizes for highly expanded clones.

The chain has TRBV20-1 and TRBJ2-1, with 9 bases aligning to TRBD2. The sample comprised naive CD8+ T cells from blood, with Jurkat cell RNA spiked in. Indicated subset: FACS-sorted CD8+CD4-CCR7+CD45RA+ naive T cells. The origin of this receptor is a human donor in good health. Some libraries in this study had Jurkat cell RNA spiked in. The CDR3 DNA reads TGCAGTGCTAGACCGCCCCTAGCGGGGATTTACAATGAGCAGTTCTTC. It yields the protein CSARPPLAGIYNEQFF.